This TCR beta chain was recorded in a study of T cell changes during pregnancy in multiple sclerosis. V lost 6 bases and J 7 bases, leaving 9 bases between the germline ends. The germline gives CDR1 LNHDA, CDR2 SQIVND (reference sequence). CDR3 size: 11 residues. Clones were sequenced by immunoSEQ multiplex PCR, and TCRdb holds only the in-frame ones, with some missing. The sample gives roughly 40,000 clones, around 92% of which show up once; roughly 1.9% is in the top ten. The receptor's source is a female donor in good health, enrolled as a control in a pregnancy study. This chain links TRBV19 with TRBJ1-1; D might be TRBD1 (5 bases). The sample consisted of CD4+ T cells from peripheral blood mononuclear cells, taken after pregnancy. This CDR3 reads CASRRDSEAFF. The CDR3 nucleotides are TGTGCCAGTAGGAGAGACAGTGAAGCTTTCTTT.